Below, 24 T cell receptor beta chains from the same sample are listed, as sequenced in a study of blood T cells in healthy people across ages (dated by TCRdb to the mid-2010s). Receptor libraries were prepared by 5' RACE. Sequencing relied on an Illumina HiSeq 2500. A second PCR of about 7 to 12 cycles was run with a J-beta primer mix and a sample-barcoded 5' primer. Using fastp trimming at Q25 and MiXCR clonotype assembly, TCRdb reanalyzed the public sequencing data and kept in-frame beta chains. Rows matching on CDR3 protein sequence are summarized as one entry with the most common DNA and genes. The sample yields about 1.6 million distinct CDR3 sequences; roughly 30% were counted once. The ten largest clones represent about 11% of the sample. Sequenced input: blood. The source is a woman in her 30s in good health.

The CDR3 nucleotides read TGTGCCAGACTGGGGGGGCCCTCCTACGAGCAGTACTTC. It translates to CARLGGPSYEQYF. The chain combines TRBV6-8 with TRBJ2-7, with D perhaps TRBD2 (7 bases). V lost 9 bases to trimming and J lost 0 bases, with 12 bases between them. The CDR3 runs 13 residues. Looked up from germline, CDR1 is MNHGY and CDR2 is SAAAGT.

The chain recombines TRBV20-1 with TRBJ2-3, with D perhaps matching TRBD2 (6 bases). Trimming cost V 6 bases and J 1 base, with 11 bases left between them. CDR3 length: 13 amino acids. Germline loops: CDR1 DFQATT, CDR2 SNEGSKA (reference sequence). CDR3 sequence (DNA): TGCAGTGCCCGTAGGGAGGGCACAGATACGCAGTATTTT. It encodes CSARREGTDTQYF.

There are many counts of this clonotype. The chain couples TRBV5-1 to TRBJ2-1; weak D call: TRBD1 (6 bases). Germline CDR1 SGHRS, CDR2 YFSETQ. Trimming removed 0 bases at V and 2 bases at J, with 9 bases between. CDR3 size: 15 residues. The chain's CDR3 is CASSLVQGPYNEQFF. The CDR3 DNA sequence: TGCGCCAGCAGCTTGGTACAGGGCCCCTACAATGAGCAGTTCTTC.

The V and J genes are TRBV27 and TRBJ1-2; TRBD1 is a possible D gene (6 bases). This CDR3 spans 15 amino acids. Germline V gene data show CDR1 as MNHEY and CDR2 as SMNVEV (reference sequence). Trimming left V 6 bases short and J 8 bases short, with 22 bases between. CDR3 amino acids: CASSPGGRGQEGYTF. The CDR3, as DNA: TGTGCCAGCAGCCCCGGGGGCAGGGGTCAAGAAGGCTACACCTTC.

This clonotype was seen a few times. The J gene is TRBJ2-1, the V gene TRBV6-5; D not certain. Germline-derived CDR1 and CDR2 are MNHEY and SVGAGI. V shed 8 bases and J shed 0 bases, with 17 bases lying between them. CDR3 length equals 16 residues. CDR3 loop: CASGPERGSSYNEQFF. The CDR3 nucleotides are TGTGCCAGCGGACCTGAGAGAGGAAGCTCCTACAATGAGCAGTTCTTC.

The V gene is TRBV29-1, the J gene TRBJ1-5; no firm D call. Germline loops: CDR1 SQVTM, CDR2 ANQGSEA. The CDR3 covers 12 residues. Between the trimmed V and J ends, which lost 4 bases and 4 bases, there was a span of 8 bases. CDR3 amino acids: CSVVVDNQPQHF. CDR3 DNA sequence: TGCAGCGTTGTTGTAGATAATCAGCCCCAGCATTTT.

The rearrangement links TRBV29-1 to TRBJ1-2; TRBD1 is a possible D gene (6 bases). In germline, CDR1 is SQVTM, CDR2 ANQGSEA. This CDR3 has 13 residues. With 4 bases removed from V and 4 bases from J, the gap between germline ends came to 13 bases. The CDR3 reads CSVAGVLIYGYTF. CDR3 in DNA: TGCAGCGTTGCAGGGGTGTTAATCTATGGCTACACCTTC.

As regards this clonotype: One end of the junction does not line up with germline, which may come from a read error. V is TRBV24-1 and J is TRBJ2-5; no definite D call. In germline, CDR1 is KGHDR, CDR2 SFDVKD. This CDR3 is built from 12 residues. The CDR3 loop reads CAASDFGETQYF. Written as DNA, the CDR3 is TGTGCCGCCAGTGATTTCGGGGAGACCCAGTACTTC.

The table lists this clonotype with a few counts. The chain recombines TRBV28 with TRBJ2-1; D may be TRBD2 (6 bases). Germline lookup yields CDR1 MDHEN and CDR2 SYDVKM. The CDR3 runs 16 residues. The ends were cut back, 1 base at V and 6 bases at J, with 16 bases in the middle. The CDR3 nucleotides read TGTGCCAGCAGTTTATTCGGAAGGGTTAGCGGCAATGAGCAGTTCTTC. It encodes CASSLFGRVSGNEQFF.

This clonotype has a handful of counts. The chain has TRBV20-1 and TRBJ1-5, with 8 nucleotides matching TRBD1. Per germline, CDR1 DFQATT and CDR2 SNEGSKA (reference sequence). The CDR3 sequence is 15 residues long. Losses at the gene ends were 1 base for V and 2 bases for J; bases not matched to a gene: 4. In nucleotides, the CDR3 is TGCAGTGCTAGAGGGACAGGGAGGCGCAATCAGCCCCAGCATTTT. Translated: CSARGTGRRNQPQHF.

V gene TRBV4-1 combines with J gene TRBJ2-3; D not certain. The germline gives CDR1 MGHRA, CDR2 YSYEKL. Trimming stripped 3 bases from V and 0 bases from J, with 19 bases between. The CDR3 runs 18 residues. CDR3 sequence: CASSHSQQAPGSTDTQYF. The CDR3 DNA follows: TGCGCCAGCAGCCACTCCCAGCAGGCCCCGGGTAGCACAGATACGCAGTATTTT.

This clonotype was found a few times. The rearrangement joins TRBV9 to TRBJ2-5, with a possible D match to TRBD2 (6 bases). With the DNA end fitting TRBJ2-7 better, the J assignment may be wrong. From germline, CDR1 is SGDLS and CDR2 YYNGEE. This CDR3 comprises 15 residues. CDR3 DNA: TGTGCCAGCAGCGTAGTGGAGGGTTCCTTCTACGAGCAGTACTTC. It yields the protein CASSVVEGSFYEQYF.

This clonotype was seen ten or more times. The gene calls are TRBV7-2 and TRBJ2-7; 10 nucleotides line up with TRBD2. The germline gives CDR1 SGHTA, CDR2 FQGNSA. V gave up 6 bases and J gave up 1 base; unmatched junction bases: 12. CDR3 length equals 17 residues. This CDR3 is CASRMGGTSEPSYEQYF. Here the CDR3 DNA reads TGTGCCAGCAGAATGGGGGGGACTAGCGAACCATCCTACGAGCAGTACTTC.

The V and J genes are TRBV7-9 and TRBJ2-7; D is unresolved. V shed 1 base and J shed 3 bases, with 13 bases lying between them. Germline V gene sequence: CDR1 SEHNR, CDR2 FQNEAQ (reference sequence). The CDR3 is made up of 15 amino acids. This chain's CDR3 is CASSLENSPYYEQYF. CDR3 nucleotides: TGTGCCAGCAGCTTAGAAAACTCCCCCTACTACGAGCAGTACTTC.

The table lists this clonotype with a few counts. The CDR3 nucleotides are TGCAGTGCTACGGGGCTAGCGGGGGGTTACAATGAGCAGTTCTTC. Translation: CSATGLAGGYNEQFF. V gene TRBV20-1 combines with J gene TRBJ2-1; the match to TRBD2 covers 11 bases. V lost 4 bases, J lost 4 bases, and 6 bases stayed unmatched. Germline lookup yields CDR1 DFQATT and CDR2 SNEGSKA (reference sequence). The CDR3 contains 15 residues.

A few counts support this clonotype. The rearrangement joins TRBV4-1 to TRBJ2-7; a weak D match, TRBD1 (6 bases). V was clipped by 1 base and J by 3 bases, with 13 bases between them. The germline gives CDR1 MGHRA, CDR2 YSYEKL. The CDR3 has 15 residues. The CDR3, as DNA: TGCGCCAGCAGCCAAGGTGGTACAGGGCTCTACGAGCAGTACTTC. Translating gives CASSQGGTGLYEQYF.

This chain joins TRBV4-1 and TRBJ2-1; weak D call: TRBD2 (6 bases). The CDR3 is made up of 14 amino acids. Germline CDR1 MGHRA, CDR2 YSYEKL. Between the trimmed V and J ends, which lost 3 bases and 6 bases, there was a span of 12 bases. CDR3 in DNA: TGCGCCAGCAGCCAGGCGGGACTCCTCAATGAGCAGTTCTTC. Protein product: CASSQAGLLNEQFF.

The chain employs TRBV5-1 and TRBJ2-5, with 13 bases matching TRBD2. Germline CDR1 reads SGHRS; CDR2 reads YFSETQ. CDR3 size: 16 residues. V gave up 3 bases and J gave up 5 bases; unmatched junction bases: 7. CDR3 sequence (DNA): TGCGCCAGCAGCTGGGGACTAGCGGGAAACTGGGAGACCCAGTACTTC. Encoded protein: CASSWGLAGNWETQYF.

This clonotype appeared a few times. In DNA, the CDR3 is TGTGCCAGCAGGGGGCGGGGGGCCCACTATGGCTACACCTTC. This codes for CASRGRGAHYGYTF. V and J are TRBV12-3 or TRBV12-4 and TRBJ1-2, with a possible D match to TRBD1 (6 bases). The V end was cut by 6 bases, the J end by 3 bases, with 14 bases between. There are 14 residues in the CDR3.

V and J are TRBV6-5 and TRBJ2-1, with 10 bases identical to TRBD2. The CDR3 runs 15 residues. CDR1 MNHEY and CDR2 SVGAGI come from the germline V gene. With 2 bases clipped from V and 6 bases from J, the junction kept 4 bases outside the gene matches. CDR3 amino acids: CASSYQAGGANEQFF. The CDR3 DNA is TGTGCCAGCAGTTACCAAGCGGGAGGGGCCAATGAGCAGTTCTTC.

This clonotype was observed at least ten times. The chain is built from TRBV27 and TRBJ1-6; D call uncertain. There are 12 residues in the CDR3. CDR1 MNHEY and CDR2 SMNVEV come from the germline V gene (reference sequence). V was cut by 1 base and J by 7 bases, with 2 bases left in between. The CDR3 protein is CASSLLNSPLHF. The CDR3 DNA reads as TGTGCCAGCAGTTTATTAAATTCACCCCTCCACTTT.

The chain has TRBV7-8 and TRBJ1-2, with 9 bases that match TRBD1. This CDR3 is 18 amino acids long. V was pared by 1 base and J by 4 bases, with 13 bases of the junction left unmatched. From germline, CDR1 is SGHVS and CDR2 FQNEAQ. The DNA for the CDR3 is TGTGCCAGCAGCTTAGGGTTACAGGGGGCGGGGGTCGGCTATGGCTACACCTTC. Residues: CASSLGLQGAGVGYGYTF.

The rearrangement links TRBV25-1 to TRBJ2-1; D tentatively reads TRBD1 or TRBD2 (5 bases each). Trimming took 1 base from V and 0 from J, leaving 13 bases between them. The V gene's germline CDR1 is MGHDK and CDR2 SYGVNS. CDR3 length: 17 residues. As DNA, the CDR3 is TGTGCCAGCAGTGAATGGGACGGCGGAACCTCCTACAATGAGCAGTTCTTC. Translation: CASSEWDGGTSYNEQFF. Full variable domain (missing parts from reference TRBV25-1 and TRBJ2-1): EADIYQTPRYLVIGTGKKITLECSQTMGHDKMYWYQQDPGMELHLIHYSYGVNSTEKGDLSSESTVSRIRTEHFPLTLESARPSHTSQYLCASSEWDGGTSYNEQFFGPGTRLTVL.

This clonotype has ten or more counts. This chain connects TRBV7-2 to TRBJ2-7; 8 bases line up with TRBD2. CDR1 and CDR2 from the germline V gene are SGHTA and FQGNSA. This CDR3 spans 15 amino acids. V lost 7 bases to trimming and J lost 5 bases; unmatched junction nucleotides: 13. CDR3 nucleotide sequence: TGTGCCAGCACCCCCAGGGGCGGGAGGTTCCACGAGCAGTACTTC. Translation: CASTPRGGRFHEQYF.